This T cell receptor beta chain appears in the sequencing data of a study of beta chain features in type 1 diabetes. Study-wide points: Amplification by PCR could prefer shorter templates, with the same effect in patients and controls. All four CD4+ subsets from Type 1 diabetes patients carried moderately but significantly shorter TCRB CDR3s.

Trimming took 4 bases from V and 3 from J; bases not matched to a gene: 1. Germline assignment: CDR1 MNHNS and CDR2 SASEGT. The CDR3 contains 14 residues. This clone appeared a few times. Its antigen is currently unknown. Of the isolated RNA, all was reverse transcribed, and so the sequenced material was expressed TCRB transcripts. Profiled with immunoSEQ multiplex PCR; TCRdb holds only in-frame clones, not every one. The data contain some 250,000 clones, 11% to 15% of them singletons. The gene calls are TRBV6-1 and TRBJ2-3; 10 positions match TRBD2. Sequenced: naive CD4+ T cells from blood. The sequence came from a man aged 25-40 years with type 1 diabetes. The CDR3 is CASSAGLATDTQYF. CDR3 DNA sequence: TGTGCCAGCAGTGCGGGACTAGCGACAGATACGCAGTATTTT.